These T cell receptor beta chains were read from a single sample in a study of patients and donors after allogeneic stem cell transplantation. TCRdb re-called the RT-PCR reads with MiXCR, one entry per CDR3 protein. Among about 960,000 distinct CDR3 sequences listed, roughly 18% were seen once. Sequenced sample: blood, either unsorted or a sorted T cell fraction (not recorded which). All receptors come from a human donor who was either an allogeneic HSCT recipient or a stem cell or donor lymphocyte infusion donor (not recorded which). It is not recorded whose cells these are; they may come from a transplant donor. CDR3s include the opening cysteine and the closing phenylalanine or tryptophan. The order of the fields is D gene, CDR3 length, V gene, J gene, clone size, CDR3 DNA, CDR3 protein. D genes are given only for firm matches. Where a row states a size, it is once, few, many or the class of an expanded clone; other rows omit it.

>TRBD2|18|TRBV4-3|TRBJ2-3|-
TGCGCCAGCAGCCAGACTCCGAAGACTAGCGACAACACAGATACGCAGTATTTT
CASSQTPKTSDNTDTQYF
>-|11|TRBV2|TRBJ2-5|once
TGTGCCAGCAGTGAAGGTCAAGCCCAGTACTTC
CASSEGQAQYF
>-|17|TRBV21-1|TRBJ2-7|-
TGTGCCAGCAGCAATCATCGTCTTAGCGGGGGCCTGAGAGAGCAGTACTTC
CASSNHRLSGGLREQYF
>-|13|TRBV10-3|TRBJ2-7|many
TGTGCCATCAGTGAAGGGCTATCCTACGAGCAGTACTTC
CAISEGLSYEQYF
>TRBD1|15|TRBV11-1|TRBJ1-1|-
TGTGCCAGCAGCTTATACGGACAGGGCTACACTGAAGCTTTCTTT
CASSLYGQGYTEAFF
>-|15|TRBV12-3/TRBV12-4|TRBJ2-7|-
TGTGCCAGCAGGGGGATTGGGTCGCCATCCTACGAGCAGTACTTC
CASRGIGSPSYEQYF
>TRBD2|17|TRBV5-1|TRBJ2-1|once
TGCGCCAGCAGCTGGGGACTAGCGGGAGACTCCTACAATGAGCAGTTCTTC
CASSWGLAGDSYNEQFF
>-|14|TRBV20-1|TRBJ2-1|-
TGCAGTGCTAGGTTAGTGAGGACCTACAATGAGCAGTTCTTC
CSARLVRTYNEQFF
>-|15|TRBV4-1|TRBJ1-2|-
TGCGCCAGCAGCCAAGATGCGGGGGGAGCGAATGGCTACACCTTC
CASSQDAGGANGYTF
>TRBD1|13|TRBV18|TRBJ1-1|-
TGTGCCAGCTACGTAGACAGGGGGCAGGTAGCTTTCTTT
CASYVDRGQVAFF
>TRBD2|19|TRBV12-3/TRBV12-4|TRBJ2-3|few
TGTGCCAGCAGTTTAGGTCGACTAGCGGGAGCTCTAGGGCGAGATACGCAGTATTTT
CASSLGRLAGALGRDTQYF
>TRBD2|15|TRBV28|TRBJ2-7|-
TGTGCCAGCAGTTATATGCTAGCGGGAGCACGTGAGCAGTACTTC
CASSYMLAGAREQYF
>-|14|TRBV10-3|TRBJ2-5|few
TGTGCCATCAGTGAGTCGAATTGTTTAGAGACCCAGTACTTC
CAISESNCLETQYF
>-|13|TRBV18|TRBJ2-7|-
TGTGCCAGCTCACCGATCGGGACGGTCGAGCAGTACTTC
CASSPIGTVEQYF
>-|15|TRBV3-1|TRBJ2-5|few
TGTGCCAGCAGCCAAGACGGGCACAGGGCGGAGACCCAGTACTTC
CASSQDGHRAETQYF
>TRBD2|16|TRBV20-1|TRBJ2-1|few
TGCAGTGCTGACCTGATAACTAGCGGGAGTTTGCATGAGCAGTTCTTC
CSADLITSGSLHEQFF
>TRBD2|14|TRBV7-9|TRBJ2-7|-
TGTGCCAGCAGCCTTAGCGGGATCGTCGACGAGCAGTACTTC
CASSLSGIVDEQYF
>-|17|TRBV29-1|TRBJ2-1|few
TGCAGCTACAATTCGGACCGAAAAACACTTCCCTACAATGAGCAGTTCTTC
CSYNSDRKTLPYNEQFF
>-|13|TRBV12-3/TRBV12-4|TRBJ2-7|few
TGTGCCAGCAGTTTAGCAGACAACTACGAGCAGTACTTC
CASSLADNYEQYF
>-|14|TRBV10-3|TRBJ2-7|-
TGTGCCATCAGTGAGTCGGGGCTAGGGAACGAGCAGTACTTC
CAISESGLGNEQYF
>TRBD2|17|TRBV12-3/TRBV12-4|TRBJ2-5|few
TGTGCCAGCAGTTTGAGGGGACTAGCGGGATTACAAGAGACCCAGTACTTC
CASSLRGLAGLQETQYF
>-|13|TRBV30|TRBJ2-5|-
TGTGCCCCCCGACTAGTACTACGGGAGACCCAGTACTTC
CAPRLVLRETQYF
>TRBD1|19|TRBV7-8|TRBJ2-1|-
TGTGCCAGCAGCTCGGGGACAGGGGGCTTTAACGCCGTCTACAATGAGCAGTTCTTC
CASSSGTGGFNAVYNEQFF
>TRBD2|15|TRBV6-5|TRBJ2-3|few
TGTGCCAGCAGTTACACCCAGCGGGGGGGAGATACGCAGTATTTT
CASSYTQRGGDTQYF
>-|13|TRBV4-3|TRBJ2-2|once
TGCGCCAGCAGCCAAGTAGGAGTTGTGGAGCTGTTTTTT
CASSQVGVVELFF
>-|16|TRBV4-1|TRBJ1-2|few
TGCGCCAGCAGCCAAGCGGCAGGGGAAAACCTCTATGGCTACACCTTC
CASSQAAGENLYGYTF
>-|13|TRBV5-1|TRBJ1-2|-
TGCGCCAGCAGCTTGGGGGCCAGTATTGGCTACACCTTC
CASSLGASIGYTF
>-|13|TRBV7-9|TRBJ1-3|-
TGTGCCAGCAGCGGTCCCTCTGGAAACACCATATATTTT
CASSGPSGNTIYF
>-|14|TRBV29-1|TRBJ2-7|-
TGCAGCGTGTCGGAACAGGGTGGCCCCTACGAGCAGTACTTC
CSVSEQGGPYEQYF
>TRBD1|15|TRBV29-1|TRBJ1-2|few
TGCAGCGTTGAAGGTCAAGACAGGGGTGACTATGGCTACACCTTC
CSVEGQDRGDYGYTF
>TRBD2|15|TRBV7-9|TRBJ2-7|-
TGTGCCAGCAGCTTAGAGCTAGCGGCAGACTACGAGCAGTACTTC
CASSLELAADYEQYF
>-|15|TRBV12-3/TRBV12-4|TRBJ1-1|few
TGTGCCAGCAGTCCGGGGGCACTACAATCCACTGAAGCTTTCTTT
CASSPGALQSTEAFF
>-|13|TRBV30|TRBJ1-1|-
TGTGCCTGGAGTGTACCACGGGGGACTGAAGCTTTCTTT
CAWSVPRGTEAFF
>TRBD2|16|TRBV5-1|TRBJ2-5|many
TGCGCCAGCAGCTCTAAATCCGGGACTAGCAAGGGGACCCAGTACTTC
CASSSKSGTSKGTQYF
>TRBD2|15|TRBV9|TRBJ2-1|few
TGTGCCAGCAGCCCCCGTAGCGGGAGCATCAATGAGCAGTTCTTC
CASSPRSGSINEQFF
>-|14|TRBV6-1|TRBJ1-1|-
TGTGCCAGCAGTACCCCCGGGGGGAACACTGAAGCTTTCTTT
CASSTPGGNTEAFF
>TRBD2|15|TRBV5-1|TRBJ2-2|few
TGCGCCAGCAGCCAGACTAGCGGGAACGCCGGGGAGCTGTTTTTT
CASSQTSGNAGELFF
>-|12|TRBV3-1|TRBJ1-1|few
TGTGCCAGCAGCCAAGGGGCCAACGAAGCTTTCTTT
CASSQGANEAFF
>TRBD2|14|TRBV29-1|TRBJ2-7|-
TGCAGCGTCCAGGCGGCGGGGGAAACCTACGAGCAGTACTTC
CSVQAAGETYEQYF
>-|14|TRBV7-9|TRBJ2-3|few
TGTGCCAGCAGCAGAGACGTCCCCACAGATACGCAGTATTTT
CASSRDVPTDTQYF
>-|16|TRBV5-1|TRBJ1-4|-
TGCGCCAGCAGCCCCGACGGGTTTACAACTAATGAAAAACTGTTTTTT
CASSPDGFTTNEKLFF
>TRBD1|13|TRBV29-1|TRBJ1-1|many
TGCAGCGTGGCCCAGGGGGCGAGCACTGAAGCTTTCTTT
CSVAQGASTEAFF
>-|11|TRBV12-3/TRBV12-4|TRBJ1-1|-
TGTGCCAGCAGTTTTTCCAGGGAAGCTTTCTTT
CASSFSREAFF
>-|11|TRBV5-1|TRBJ2-1|few
TGCGCCAGCAGCTTAACAGGGTGGCAGTTCTTC
CASSLTGWQFF
>-|15|TRBV19|TRBJ1-2|once
TGTGCCAGTATCGAAAATCCTCTTTACGGCTATGGCTACACCTTC
CASIENPLYGYGYTF
>-|18|TRBV20-1|TRBJ2-6|-
TGCAGTGCTAGCCCAACCTGGGGAGTTCTCTGGAGGGCCAACGTCCTGACTTTC
CSASPTWGVLWRANVLTF
>-|15|TRBV20-1|TRBJ2-1|few
TGCAGTGCTAGACCCCTTGGGAGAAACTACAATGAGCAGTTCTTC
CSARPLGRNYNEQFF
>-|15|TRBV12-3/TRBV12-4|TRBJ2-7|few
TGTGCCAGCAGTTTAGTGTTGGCCAGCGGCTACGAGCAGTACTTC
CASSLVLASGYEQYF
>-|14|TRBV12-3/TRBV12-4|TRBJ1-1|many
TGTGCCAGCACCTCTGGACAGCGGTACACTGAAGCTTTCTTT
CASTSGQRYTEAFF
>-|13|TRBV4-1|TRBJ1-6|-
TGCGCCAGCAGCCAGGACCCCATCTTTCCCCCCCACTTT
CASSQDPIFPPHF
>-|12|TRBV12-3/TRBV12-4|TRBJ2-1|-
TGTGCCAGCAGTTTACAAGCCAATGAGCAGTTCTTC
CASSLQANEQFF
>-|17|TRBV5-1|TRBJ2-2|-
TGCGCCAGCAGCCCCCAAGGGGGCGGGAGCGGCACCGGGGAGCTGTTTTTT
CASSPQGGGSGTGELFF
>-|17|TRBV5-5|TRBJ2-1|once
TGTGCCAGCAGCGGTACAGGGATACGGCGGGAGAGATATGAGCAGTTCTTC
CASSGTGIRRERYEQFF
>-|15|TRBV12-3/TRBV12-4|TRBJ2-3|many
TGTGCCAGCAGTTTGGGGCAGTTCGACACAGATACGCAGTATTTT
CASSLGQFDTDTQYF
>-|19|TRBV7-6|TRBJ2-2|-
TGTGCCAGCAGCCGCCGCGGACAGGGAGATAGCGGGAGATACGGGGAGCTGTTTTTT
CASSRRGQGDSGRYGELFF